The present entry profiles one T cell receptor beta chain with its context. Its antigen is not known. MiXCR was run by TCRdb on the reads, yielding one entry per CDR3 protein. The sample has approximately 81,000 distinct CDR3 sequences; roughly a quarter are singletons. This sample is drawn from a study of T cell repertoires in cytomegalovirus infection. V was cut by 1 base and J by 4 bases, with 9 bases left in between. Germline V gene sequence: CDR1 SNHLY, CDR2 FYNNEI. This CDR3 is 14 amino acids long. The receptor comes from a human donor in good health (CMV status not recorded). Some clones in this sample may be carry-over from other donors' samples. This rearrangement joins TRBV2 to TRBJ2-3; perhaps D is TRBD1 or TRBD2 (5 bases each). Specimen: CD8+ T cells from cultured PBMCs, collected from culture after CMV antigen stimulation. CDR3 coding DNA: TGTGCCAGCAGTGAAGGAGGGGCAGCAGATACGCAGTATTTT. As protein: CASSEGGAADTQYF.